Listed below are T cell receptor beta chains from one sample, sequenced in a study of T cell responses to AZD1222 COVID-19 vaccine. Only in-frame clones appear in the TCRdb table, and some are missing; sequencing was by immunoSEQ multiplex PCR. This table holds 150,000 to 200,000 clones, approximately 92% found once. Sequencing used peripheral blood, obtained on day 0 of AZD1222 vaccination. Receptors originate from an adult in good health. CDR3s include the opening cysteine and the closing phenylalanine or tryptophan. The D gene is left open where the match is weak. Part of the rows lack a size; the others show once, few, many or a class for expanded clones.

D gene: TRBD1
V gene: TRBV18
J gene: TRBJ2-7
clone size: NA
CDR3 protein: CASSPDRGRFEQYF
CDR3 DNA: TGTGCCAGCTCACCCGACAGGGGGCGATTCGAGCAGTACTTC

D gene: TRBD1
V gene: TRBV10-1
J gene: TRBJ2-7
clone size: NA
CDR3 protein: CASSTSTGWSYEQYF
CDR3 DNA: TGCGCCAGCAGTACATCGACAGGGTGGTCCTACGAGCAGTACTTC

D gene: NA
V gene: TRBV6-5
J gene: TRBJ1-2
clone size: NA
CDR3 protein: CASNGQEKPSGYTF
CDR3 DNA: TGTGCCAGCAATGGGCAGGAAAAACCGAGTGGCTACACCTTC

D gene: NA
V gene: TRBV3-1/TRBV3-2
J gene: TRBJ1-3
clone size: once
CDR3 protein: CASSQGGSGNTIYF
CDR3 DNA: TGTGCCAGCAGCCAAGGAGGGTCTGGAAACACCATATATTTT

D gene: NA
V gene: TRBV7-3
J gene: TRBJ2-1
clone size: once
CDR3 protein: CEGPRSVEQFF
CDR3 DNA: TGTGAAGGCCCCCGCAGCGTTGAGCAGTTCTTC

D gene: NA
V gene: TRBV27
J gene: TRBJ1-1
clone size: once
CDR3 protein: CASRPYRQRLNTEAFF
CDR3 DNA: TGTGCCAGCAGACCTTACCGACAGAGATTGAACACTGAAGCTTTCTTT

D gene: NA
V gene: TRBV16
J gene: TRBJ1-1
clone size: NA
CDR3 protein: CASSLGTQGTEAFF
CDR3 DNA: TGTGCCAGCAGCCTAGGCACCCAGGGGACTGAAGCTTTCTTT

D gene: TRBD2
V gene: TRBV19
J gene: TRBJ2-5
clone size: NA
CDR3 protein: CASSIRSGGALETQYF
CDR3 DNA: TGTGCCAGTAGTATACGGAGCGGGGGGGCACTGGAGACCCAGTACTTC

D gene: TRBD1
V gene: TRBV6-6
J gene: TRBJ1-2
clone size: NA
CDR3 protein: CASSRTGQGILNYGYTF
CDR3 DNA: TGTGCCAGCAGCCGAACCGGACAGGGAATATTGAACTATGGCTACACCTTC

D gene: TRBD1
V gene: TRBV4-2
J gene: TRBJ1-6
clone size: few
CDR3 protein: CASSQGPGGSSPLHF
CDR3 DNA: TGTGCCAGCAGCCAAGGGCCAGGGGGCAGTTCACCCCTCCACTTT

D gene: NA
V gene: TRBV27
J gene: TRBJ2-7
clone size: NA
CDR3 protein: CASSLRQSPFYEQYF
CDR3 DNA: TGTGCCAGCAGTTTGAGGCAGAGTCCTTTTTACGAGCAGTACTTC

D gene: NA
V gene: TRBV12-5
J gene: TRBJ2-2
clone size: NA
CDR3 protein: CASGLGGIGTGELFF
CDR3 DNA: TGTGCTAGTGGTTTGGGGGGTATCGGAACCGGGGAGCTGTTTTTT

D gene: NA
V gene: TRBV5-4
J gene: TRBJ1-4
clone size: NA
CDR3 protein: CASSPEPRGLDEKLFF
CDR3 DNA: TGTGCCAGCAGCCCAGAGCCCAGGGGACTGGATGAAAAACTGTTTTTT

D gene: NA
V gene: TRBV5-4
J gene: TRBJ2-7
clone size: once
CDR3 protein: CASSFEWDESSYEQYF
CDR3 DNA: TGTGCCAGCAGCTTTGAATGGGACGAGAGCTCCTACGAGCAGTACTTC

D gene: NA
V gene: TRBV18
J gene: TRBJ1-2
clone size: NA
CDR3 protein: CASSPQGNNAYGYTF
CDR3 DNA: TGTGCCAGCTCACCACAGGGGAATAATGCCTATGGCTACACCTTC

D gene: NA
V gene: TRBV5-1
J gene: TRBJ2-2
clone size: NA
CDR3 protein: CASSLVAGHNTGELFF
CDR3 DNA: TGCGCCAGCAGCTTGGTGGCGGGCCATAACACCGGGGAGCTGTTTTTT

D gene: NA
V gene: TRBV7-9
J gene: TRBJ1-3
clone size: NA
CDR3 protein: CASSLTGDTIYF
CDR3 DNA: TGTGCCAGCAGCTTGACAGGCGACACCATATATTTT

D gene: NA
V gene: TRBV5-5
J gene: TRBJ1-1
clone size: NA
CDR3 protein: CASSFLGVLGTEAFF
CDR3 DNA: TGTGCCAGCAGCTTCTTAGGGGTGTTAGGCACTGAAGCTTTCTTT

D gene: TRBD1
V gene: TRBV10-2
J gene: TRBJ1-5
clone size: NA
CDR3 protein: CASSESDRTQPQHF
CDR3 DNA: TGCGCCAGCAGTGAGTCGGACAGGACCCAACCCCAGCATTTT

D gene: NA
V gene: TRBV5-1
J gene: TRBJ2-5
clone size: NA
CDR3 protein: CASSLGTEETQYF
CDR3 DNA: TGCGCCAGCAGCTTGGGTACAGAAGAGACCCAGTACTTC

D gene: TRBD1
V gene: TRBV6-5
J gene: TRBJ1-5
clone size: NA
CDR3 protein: CASRLRDRGEPQHF
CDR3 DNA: TGTGCCAGCCGACTCCGGGACAGGGGGGAGCCCCAGCATTTT

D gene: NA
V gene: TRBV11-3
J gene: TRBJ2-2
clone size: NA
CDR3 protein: CASSSGRLNTGELFF
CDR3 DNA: TGTGCCAGCAGCTCTGGGAGGCTAAACACCGGGGAGCTGTTTTTT

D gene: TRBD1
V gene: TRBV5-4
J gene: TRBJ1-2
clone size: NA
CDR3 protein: CASSYRDRVHGYTF
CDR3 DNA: TGTGCCAGCAGCTACCGGGACAGGGTGCATGGCTACACCTTC

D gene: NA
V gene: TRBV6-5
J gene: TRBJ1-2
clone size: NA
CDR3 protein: CASSAIADGYTF
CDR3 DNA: TGTGCCAGCAGCGCGATAGCAGATGGCTACACCTTC

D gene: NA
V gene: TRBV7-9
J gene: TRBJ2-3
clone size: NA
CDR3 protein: CASSLGASVVTDTQYF
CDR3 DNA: TGTGCCAGCAGCTTAGGTGCTAGCGTGGTCACAGATACGCAGTATTTT

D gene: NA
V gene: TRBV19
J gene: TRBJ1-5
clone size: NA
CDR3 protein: CASSRGVASNQPQHF
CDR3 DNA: TGTGCCAGTAGTAGAGGGGTTGCGAGCAATCAGCCCCAGCATTTT

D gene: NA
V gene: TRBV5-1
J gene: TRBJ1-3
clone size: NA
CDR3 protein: CASSVQGSPSGNTIYF
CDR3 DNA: TGCGCCAGCAGCGTACAAGGTTCCCCCTCTGGAAACACCATATATTTT

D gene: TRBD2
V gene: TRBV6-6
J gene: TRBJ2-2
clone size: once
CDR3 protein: CASSHVAGVNTGELFF
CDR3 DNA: TGTGCCAGCAGTCATGTGGCGGGGGTGAACACCGGGGAGCTGTTTTTT

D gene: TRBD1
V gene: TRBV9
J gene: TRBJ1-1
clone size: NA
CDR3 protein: CASSSRDSRMNTEAFF
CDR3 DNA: TGTGCCAGCAGCTCCCGGGACAGCCGCATGAACACTGAAGCTTTCTTT

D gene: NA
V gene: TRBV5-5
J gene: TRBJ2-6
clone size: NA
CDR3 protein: CASSLQNQGAPGANVLTF
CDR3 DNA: TGTGCCAGCAGCTTGCAAAATCAGGGCGCTCCTGGGGCCAACGTCCTGACTTTC

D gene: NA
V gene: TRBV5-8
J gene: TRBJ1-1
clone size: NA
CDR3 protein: CASSLWWQMVNTEAFF
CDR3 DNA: TGTGCCAGCAGCTTGTGGTGGCAGATGGTGAACACTGAAGCTTTCTTT

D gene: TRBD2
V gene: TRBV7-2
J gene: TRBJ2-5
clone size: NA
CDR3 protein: CASSLDPGGLKETQYF
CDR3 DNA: TGTGCCAGCAGCTTAGACCCGGGAGGGTTGAAAGAGACCCAGTACTTC

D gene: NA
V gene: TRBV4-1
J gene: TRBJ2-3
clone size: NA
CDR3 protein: CASSQVRGEALAGTQYF
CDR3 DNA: TGCGCCAGCAGCCAAGTTCGGGGAGAGGCCCTAGCAGGTACGCAGTATTTT

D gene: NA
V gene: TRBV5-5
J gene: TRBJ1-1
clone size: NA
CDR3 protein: CASSPMINTEAFF
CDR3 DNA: TGTGCCAGCAGCCCTATGATTAACACTGAAGCTTTCTTT

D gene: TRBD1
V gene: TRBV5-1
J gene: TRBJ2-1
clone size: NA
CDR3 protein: CASSFSTGGYNEQFF
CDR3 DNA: TGCGCCAGCAGCTTCTCAACAGGGGGGTACAATGAGCAGTTCTTC

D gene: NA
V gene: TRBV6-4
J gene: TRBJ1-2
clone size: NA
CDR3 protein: CASSQHLGSARGYTF
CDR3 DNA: TGTGCCAGCAGCCAACACCTAGGGTCCGCTAGGGGCTACACCTTC

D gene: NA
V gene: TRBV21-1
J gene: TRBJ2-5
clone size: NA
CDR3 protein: CASKAIQETQYF
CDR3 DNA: TGTGCCAGCAAGGCTATTCAAGAGACCCAGTACTTC

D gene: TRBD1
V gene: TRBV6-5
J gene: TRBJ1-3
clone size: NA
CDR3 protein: CASGDRGVGNTIYF
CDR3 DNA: TGTGCCAGCGGCGACAGGGGGGTAGGAAACACCATATATTTT

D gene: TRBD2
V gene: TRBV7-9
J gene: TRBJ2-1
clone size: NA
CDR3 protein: CASSLVGRGNEQFF
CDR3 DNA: TGTGCCAGCAGCTTAGTTGGGAGGGGCAATGAGCAGTTCTTC

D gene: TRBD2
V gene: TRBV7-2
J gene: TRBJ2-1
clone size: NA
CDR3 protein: CASSLFPGLAGVGQFF
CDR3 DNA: TGTGCCAGCAGCTTGTTTCCGGGACTAGCGGGGGTAGGGCAGTTCTTC

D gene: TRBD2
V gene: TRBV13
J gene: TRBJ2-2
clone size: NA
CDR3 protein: CASSRPRTSGGYTGELFF
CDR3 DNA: TGTGCCAGCAGCCGACCGAGGACTAGCGGGGGGTACACCGGGGAGCTGTTTTTT